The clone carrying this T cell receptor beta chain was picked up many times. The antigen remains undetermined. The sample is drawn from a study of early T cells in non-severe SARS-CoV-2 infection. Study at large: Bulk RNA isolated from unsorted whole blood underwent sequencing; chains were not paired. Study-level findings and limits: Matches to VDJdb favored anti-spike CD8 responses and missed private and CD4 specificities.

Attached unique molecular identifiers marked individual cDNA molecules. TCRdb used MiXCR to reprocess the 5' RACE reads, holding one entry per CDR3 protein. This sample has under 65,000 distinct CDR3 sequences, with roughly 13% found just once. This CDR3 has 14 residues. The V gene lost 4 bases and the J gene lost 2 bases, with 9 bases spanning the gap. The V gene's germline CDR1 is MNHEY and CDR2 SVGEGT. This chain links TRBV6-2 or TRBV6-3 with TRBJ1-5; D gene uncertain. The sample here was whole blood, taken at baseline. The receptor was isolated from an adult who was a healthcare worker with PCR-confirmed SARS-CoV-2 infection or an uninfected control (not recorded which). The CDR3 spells CASSSDIGNQPQHF. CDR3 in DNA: TGTGCCAGCAGTTCAGACATTGGCAATCAGCCCCAGCATTTT.